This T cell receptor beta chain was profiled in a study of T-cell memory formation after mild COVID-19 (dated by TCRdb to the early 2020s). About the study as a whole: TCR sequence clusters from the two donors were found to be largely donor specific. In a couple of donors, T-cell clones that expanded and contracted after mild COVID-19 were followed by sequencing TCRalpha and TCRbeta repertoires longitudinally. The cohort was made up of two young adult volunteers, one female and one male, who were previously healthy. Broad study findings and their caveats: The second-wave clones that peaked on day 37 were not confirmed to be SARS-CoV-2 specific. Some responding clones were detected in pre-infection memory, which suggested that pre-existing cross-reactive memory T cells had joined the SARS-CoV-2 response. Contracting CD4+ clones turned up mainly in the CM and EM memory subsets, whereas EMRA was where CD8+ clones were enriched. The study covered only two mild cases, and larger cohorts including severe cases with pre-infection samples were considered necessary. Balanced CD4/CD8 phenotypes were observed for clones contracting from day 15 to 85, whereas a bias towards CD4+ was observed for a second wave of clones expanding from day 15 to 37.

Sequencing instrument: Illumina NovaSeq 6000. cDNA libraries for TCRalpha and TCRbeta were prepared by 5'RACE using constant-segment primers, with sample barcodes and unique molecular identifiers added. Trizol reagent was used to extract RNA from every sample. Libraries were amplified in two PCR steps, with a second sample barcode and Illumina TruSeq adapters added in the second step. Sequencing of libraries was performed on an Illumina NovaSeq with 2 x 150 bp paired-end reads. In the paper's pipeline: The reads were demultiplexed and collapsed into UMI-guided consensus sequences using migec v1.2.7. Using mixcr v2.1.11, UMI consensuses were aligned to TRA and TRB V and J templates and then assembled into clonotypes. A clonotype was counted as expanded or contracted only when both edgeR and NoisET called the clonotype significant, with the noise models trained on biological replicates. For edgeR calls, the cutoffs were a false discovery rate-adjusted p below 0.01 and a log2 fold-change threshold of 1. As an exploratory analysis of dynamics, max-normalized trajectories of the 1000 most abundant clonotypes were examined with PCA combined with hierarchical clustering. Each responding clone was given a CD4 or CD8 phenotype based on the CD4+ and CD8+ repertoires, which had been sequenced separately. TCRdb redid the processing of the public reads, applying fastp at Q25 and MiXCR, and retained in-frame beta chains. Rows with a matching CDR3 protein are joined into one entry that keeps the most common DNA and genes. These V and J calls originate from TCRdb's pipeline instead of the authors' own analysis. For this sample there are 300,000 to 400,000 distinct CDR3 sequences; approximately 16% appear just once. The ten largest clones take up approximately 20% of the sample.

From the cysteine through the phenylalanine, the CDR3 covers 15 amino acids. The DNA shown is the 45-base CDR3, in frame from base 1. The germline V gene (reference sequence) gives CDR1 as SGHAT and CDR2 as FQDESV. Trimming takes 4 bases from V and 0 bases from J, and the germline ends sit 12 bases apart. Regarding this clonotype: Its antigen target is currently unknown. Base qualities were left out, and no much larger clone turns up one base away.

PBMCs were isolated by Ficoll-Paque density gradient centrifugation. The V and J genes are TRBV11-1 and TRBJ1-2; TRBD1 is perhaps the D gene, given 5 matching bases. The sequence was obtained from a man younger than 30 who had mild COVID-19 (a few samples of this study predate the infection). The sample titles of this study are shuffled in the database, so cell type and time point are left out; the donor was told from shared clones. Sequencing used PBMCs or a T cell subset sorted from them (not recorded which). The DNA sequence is TGTGCCAGCAGCTATCGAAGGGGTTCTAACTATGGCTACACCTTC. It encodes CASSYRRGSNYGYTF.